Following are 10 T cell receptor beta chains from one sample sequenced in a study of spatial heterogeneity in lung cancer. Indicated time point: sample taken at primary tumor resection. In TCRdb, the 5' RACE reads were re-called with MiXCR into one record per CDR3 protein. The sample has 40,000 or so distinct CDR3 sequences, around 3.3% seen once. This specimen was normal lung tissue next to the tumor, taken at surgery. The receptors here all came from a male donor with early-stage non-small cell lung cancer.

This clonotype is deemed medium-sized. The germline gene is not matched at one end of the junction; a read error may be the cause. J is TRBJ2-7 and V is TRBV3-1; tentatively, D is TRBD2 (5 bases). Germline assignment: CDR1 LGHDT and CDR2 YNNKEL (reference sequence). The CDR3 extends over 14 amino acids. CDR3 in DNA: TGTGCCAGCAGTCAAGGTGGGGAGCCCGACAAGAAGTACTTC. As protein: CASSQGGEPDKKYF.

This clonotype was detected ten times or more. The J gene is TRBJ2-3, the V gene TRBV5-1; 12 bases agree with TRBD2. The junction had 8 bases not matched to a gene; V was cut back by 4 bases and J by 2 bases. CDR1 is SGHRS and CDR2 is YFSETQ in the germline V gene. CDR3 length equals 17 residues. CDR3 in amino acids: CASSPRRTSGTTDTQYF. The CDR3 DNA reads as TGCGCCAGCAGCCCGCGACGGACTAGCGGGACCACAGATACGCAGTATTTT. Supplemented by reference TRBV5-1 and TRBJ2-3, the full variable domain reads KAGVTQTPRYLIKTRGQQVTLSCSPISGHRSVSWYQQTPGQGLQFLFEYFSETQRNKGNFPGRFSGRQFSNSRSEMNVSTLELGDSALYLCASSPRRTSGTTDTQYFGPGTRLTVL.

This clonotype has a count of ten or more. V usage is TRBV4-1 and J usage is TRBJ2-4; TRBD2 agrees at 9 bases. The J segment lost 7 bases and the V segment lost 1 base, leaving 2 bases of the junction unmatched. The CDR3 is 14 residues long. Germline CDR1 reads MGHRA; CDR2 reads YSYEKL. The CDR3 DNA follows: TGCGCCAGCAGCCAAGGCGGGGGGGAGAACATTCAGTACTTC. Its protein product is CASSQGGGENIQYF.

This clonotype was seen ten or more times. This chain joins TRBV7-2 and TRBJ2-1; unclear D gene. This CDR3 is 14 amino acids long. Germline-derived CDR1 and CDR2 are SGHTA and FQGNSA. With 1 base removed from V and 9 bases from J, the gap between germline ends came to 13 bases. The CDR3 protein is CASSLVSQKGEQFF. CDR3 in DNA: TGTGCCAGCAGCTTAGTGAGCCAAAAGGGTGAGCAGTTCTTC.

This clonotype was detected many times. The chain uses TRBV5-1 and TRBJ2-7, with TRBD1 matching over 8 bases. The CDR3 totals 14 residues. In germline, CDR1 is SGHRS, CDR2 YFSETQ. V gave up 3 bases and J gave up 3 bases; unmatched junction bases: 5. DNA of the CDR3: TGCGCCAGCAGCTACGACAGGGGTTTCTACGAGCAGTACTTC. Encoded protein: CASSYDRGFYEQYF.

This clonotype showed up many times. This chain joins TRBV28 and TRBJ1-5; possible D gene TRBD1, 5 bases. The V and J ends lost 6 bases and 4 bases respectively, with 13 bases between them. The length of the CDR3 is 14 residues. CDR1 and CDR2 (germline): MDHEN, SYDVKM. The DNA of the CDR3 is TGTGCCAGCAGCCAGGGTTTCGGGAATCAGCCCCAGCATTTT. Translated: CASSQGFGNQPQHF.

This clonotype was recorded at least ten times. CDR3 DNA sequence: TGCAGCGCCATAGGAGGGACAGGGGGTCATTCCTACGAGCAGTACTTC. Its protein product is CSAIGGTGGHSYEQYF. The J gene is TRBJ2-7, the V gene TRBV29-1; 11 nucleotides agree with TRBD1. V lost 7 bases and J lost 1; bases outside the gene matches: 12. Germline CDR1 is SQVTM and CDR2 is ANQGSEA. This CDR3 spans 16 amino acids.

This clonotype was seen at least ten times. The genes are TRBV29-1 and TRBJ2-4, with 7 bases identical to TRBD2. CDR1 is SQVTM, CDR2 ANQGSEA, per germline. This CDR3 has 12 amino acids. With 7 bases clipped from V and 6 bases from J, the junction kept 6 bases outside the gene matches. The CDR3 sequence is CSAGEGRNIQYF. For the CDR3, the DNA is TGCAGCGCGGGGGAGGGTAGAAACATTCAGTACTTC.

J is TRBJ2-6 and V is TRBV7-2; D ambiguous. V shed 5 bases and J shed 4 bases, with 9 bases lying between them. The CDR3 is 14 residues long. CDR1 is SGHTA and CDR2 is FQGNSA in the germline V gene. CDR3 DNA sequence: TGTGCCAGCAGCCCTCAGCGAGGGGCCAACGTCCTGACTTTC. It is translated as CASSPQRGANVLTF.

This clonotype was found many times. The rearrangement links TRBV5-1 to TRBJ1-1; 11 bases align to TRBD1. This CDR3 spans 15 amino acids. With 3 bases clipped from V and 1 base from J, the junction kept 2 bases outside the gene matches. CDR1 is SGHRS and CDR2 is YFSETQ in the germline V gene. CDR3 DNA sequence: TGCGCCAGCAGCTCCGGACAGGGGGCGAACACTGAAGCTTTCTTT. As protein: CASSSGQGANTEAFF.